This T cell receptor (beta chain) was identified in a study of high-grade serous ovarian cancer treatment subgroups (dated by TCRdb to 2020 to 2023). In the study overall: A mean of 14,192 reads and thousands of unique TCR beta rearrangements per sample was generated by sequencing. The study profiled TCR beta repertoires in high-grade serous ovarian cancer patients grouped by complete gross resection or neoadjuvant chemotherapy response under a laparoscopic triage algorithm. A cohort of around 30 patients was included: some 10 with no residual disease after primary surgery (R0), some 10 who were excellent NACT responders, and some 10 who were poor NACT responders. One primary tumor sample and two metastatic tumor samples were contributed by each patient, so that around 90 samples were obtained in total.

The 90 to 95 tumor samples underwent high-throughput TCR profiling with ImmunoSEQ. As for how the authors treated the data: Richness (unique productive sequences), clonality, evenness and relatedness were included as repertoire diversity metrics, and similarity between samples was assessed with the Bhattacharyya coefficient. Conclusions stayed consistent in a sensitivity analysis that left out TCRs with fewer than two reads. The source is immuneACCESS, and TCRdb retained only in-frame sequences with V and J called. Part of the clones is not carried over; for the studies checked, unresolved V genes explain less than half of this, and the remainder is unexplained. The V and J calls and the clone size are those of that table, but D and trimming were determined from the DNA. For this sample there are about 3,100 clones; 70% to 80% appear just once. 29% of the sample is taken by the ten largest. The germline V gene supplies CDR1 MDHEN and CDR2 SYDVKM. The CDR3 measures 16 amino acids from cysteine to phenylalanine. CDR3 DNA is the only sequence kept; it has 48 bases, read in frame from the first base. The junction shows trimming of 6 bases on V and 0 bases on J, plus 17 bases between the germline ends.

Broad study findings and their caveats: Tumors from the same patient had repertoire similarity ranging from about 0.1 to 0.79, while tumors from different patients showed almost no similarity. Neoantigen level correlated positively with TCR clonal relatedness, and copy number variation and mutation load from whole-genome sequencing showed a positive trend with TCR clonal relatedness. Because bulk tumor TCR sequencing provided no spatial information, insight into HGSC tumor complexity and diversity was limited. TCR repertoire analyses were focused on CDR3, and CDR1 and CDR2 were not analyzed.

This clone was seen a few times. The specificity of this receptor is unknown. It has no much larger one-base neighbor in the sample; base qualities were not kept. Tumor samples were obtained before definitive surgery or chemotherapy. The MD Anderson Biospecimen Extraction Resource handled genomic DNA extraction, while the MD Anderson Cancer Genomics Laboratory carried out the TCR sequencing. The TCR was taken from a human donor with high-grade serous ovarian cancer. Sequencing was carried out using tumor tissue. In this chain, TRBV28 is recombined with TRBJ1-1, with the D gene uncertain. The nucleotide sequence is given as TGTGCCAGCAGCCGTGTGGGGAGCGCTTTGAACACTGAAGCTTTCTTT. It is translated as CASSRVGSALNTEAFF.